Shown below are 3 T cell receptor beta chains from a single sample sequenced in a study of T cells in Graves' hyperthyroidism and ophthalmopathy. Amplified regions were TCR beta CDR3 sequences from RNA transcripts. The HTBI primer set served for first-round RT-PCR of the TCR CDR3. TCRdb itself ran the multiplex PCR reads through MiXCR, one entry per CDR3 protein. The sample consists of about 600,000 distinct CDR3 sequences, approximately 15% of them appearing once. What was sequenced was blood. These receptors were taken from a woman aged 40-49 years with Graves' ophthalmopathy.

The chain combines TRBV12-3 or TRBV12-4 with TRBJ2-7, with D uncertain. The end of the DNA fits TRBJ2-1 better, so the J call may be wrong. The CDR3 length is 12 residues. In DNA form, the CDR3 reads TGTGCCAGCAGTTTTTCCCTCTACGAGCAGTTCTTC. It specifies CASSFSLYEQFF.

This clonotype was found a few times. The chain has TRBV19 and TRBJ2-5; D is unclear. CDR3 size: 13 residues. The germline gives CDR1 LNHDA, CDR2 SQIVND (reference sequence). Trimming removed 5 bases at V and 4 bases at J, with 11 bases between. As DNA, the CDR3 is TGTGCCAGTAGTCTGGGTTTATTAGAGACCCAGTACTTC. Its translation: CASSLGLLETQYF.

This clonotype was seen a few times. The chain carries TRBV20-1 and TRBJ2-3; 9 bases agree with TRBD1. Germline CDR1 is DFQATT and CDR2 is SNEGSKA (reference sequence). The J segment lost 2 bases and the V segment lost 4 bases, leaving 13 bases of the junction unmatched. The CDR3 has 17 amino acids. As DNA, the CDR3 is TGCAGTGCTAAATCGAGCCACAGGGGGCGAACCACAGATACGCAGTATTTT. It translates to CSAKSSHRGRTTDTQYF.